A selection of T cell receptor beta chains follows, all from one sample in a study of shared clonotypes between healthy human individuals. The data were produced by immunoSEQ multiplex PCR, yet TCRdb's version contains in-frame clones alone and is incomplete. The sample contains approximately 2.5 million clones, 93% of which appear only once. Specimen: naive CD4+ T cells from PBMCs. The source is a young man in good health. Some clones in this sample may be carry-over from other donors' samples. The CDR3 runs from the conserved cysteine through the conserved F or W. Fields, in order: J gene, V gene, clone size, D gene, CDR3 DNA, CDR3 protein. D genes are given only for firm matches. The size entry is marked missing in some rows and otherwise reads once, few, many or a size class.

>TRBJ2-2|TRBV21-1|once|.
TGTGCCAGCAGCAAAGTTGGCCGGGTCGGGGCCCTTGGCAGACTAGCGGGAGCGGACGGGGAGCTGTTTTTT
CASSKVGRVGALGRLAGADGELFF
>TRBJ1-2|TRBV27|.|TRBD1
TGTGCCAGCAGAACCACAGGGGGGGGAGGCTACACCTTC
CASRTTGGGGYTF
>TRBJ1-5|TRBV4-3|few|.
TGCGCCAGCAGCCAAGCTGGGAATCAGCCCCAGCATTTT
CASSQAGNQPQHF
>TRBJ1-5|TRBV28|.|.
TGTGCCAGCAGTCTACCCGGGAGTACCCAGCATTTT
CASSLPGSTQHF
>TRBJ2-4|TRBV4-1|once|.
TGCGCCAGCAGCCAAGGGCAACTGGGGGTGAACATTCAGTACTTC
CASSQGQLGVNIQYF
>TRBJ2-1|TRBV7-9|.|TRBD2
TGTGCCAGCAGGGGAAGGGGGCAAGCTAGCGGGAGGGATGAGCAGTTCTTC
CASRGRGQASGRDEQFF
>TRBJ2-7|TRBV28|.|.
TGTGCCAGCAGTTTAAAGGCCCTAGGAGGGGCCCCCAAATACGAGCAGTACTTC
CASSLKALGGAPKYEQYF
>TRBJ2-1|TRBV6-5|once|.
TGTGCCAGCAGTTATTCGAGGGGTAGAAATGAGCAGTTCTTC
CASSYSRGRNEQFF
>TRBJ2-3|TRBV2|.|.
TGTGCCAGCAGCTCGAGCACAGATACGCAGTATTTT
CASSSSTDTQYF
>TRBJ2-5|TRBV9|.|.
TGTGCCAGCAGCGTAAGGCCCGTCCAAGAGACCCAGTACTTC
CASSVRPVQETQYF
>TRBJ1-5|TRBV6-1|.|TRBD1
TGTGCCAGCAGTGAAGGCCACAGGGGTTGGAATCAGCCCCAGCATTTT
CASSEGHRGWNQPQHF
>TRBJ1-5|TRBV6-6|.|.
TGTGCCAGCAGTGCCGTATACAGTTATAGCAATCAGCCCCAGCATTTT
CASSAVYSYSNQPQHF
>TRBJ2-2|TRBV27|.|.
TGTGCCAGCAGTTTCGGGACTTGGGGTCCGAACACCGGGGAGCTGTTTTTT
CASSFGTWGPNTGELFF
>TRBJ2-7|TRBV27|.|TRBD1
TGTGCCAGCAGATACAGGGTGTCCGGGACAGGGAGCCACGAGCAGTACTTC
CASRYRVSGTGSHEQYF
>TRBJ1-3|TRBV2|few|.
TGTGCCAGCAGTCCAGTGTTAGGAAACACCATATATTTT
CASSPVLGNTIYF
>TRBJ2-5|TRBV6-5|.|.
TGTGCCAGCAGTTACGCGGGGCAGGGTCAAGAGACCCAGTACTTC
CASSYAGQGQETQYF
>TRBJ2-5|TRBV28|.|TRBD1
TGTGCCATCCGGGGGGACAGGGGGCTTCTGTCGTACTTC
CAIRGDRGLLSYF
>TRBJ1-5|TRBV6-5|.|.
TGTGCCAGCAGTTACGGTGGGGAAGGGAGGCAGCCCCAGCATTTT
CASSYGGEGRQPQHF
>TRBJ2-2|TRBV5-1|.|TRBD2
TGCGCCAGCAGCCTCGGGACTAGCGGGAGGGACACCGGGGAGCTGTTTTTT
CASSLGTSGRDTGELFF
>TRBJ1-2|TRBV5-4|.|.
TGTGCCAGCAGCTTGAGCAGCGCTAACTATGGCTACACCTTC
CASSLSSANYGYTF
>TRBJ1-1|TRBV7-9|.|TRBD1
TGTGCCAGCAGCTTGGAACAGGGGAGCACTGAAGCTTTCTTT
CASSLEQGSTEAFF
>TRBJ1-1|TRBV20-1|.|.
TGCCTACCAAGAGGAAGCACTGAAGCTTTCTTT
CLPRGSTEAFF
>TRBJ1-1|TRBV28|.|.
TGTGCCAGCAGTGGACCCGGAGGGGGTAGGACTGAAGCTTTCTTT
CASSGPGGGRTEAFF
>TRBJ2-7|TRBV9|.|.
TGTGCCAGCAGCCCCGACAGCTACGAGCAGTACTTC
CASSPDSYEQYF
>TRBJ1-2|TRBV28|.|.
TGTGCCAGCAGTACTGGGGGGGCGCGTGGCTACACCTTC
CASSTGGARGYTF
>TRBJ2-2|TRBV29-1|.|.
TGCAGCGCCGGGGGAGGTTATGACACCGGGGAGCTGTTTTTT
CSAGGGYDTGELFF
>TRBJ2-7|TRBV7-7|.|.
TGTGCCAGCAGCCCAGGCTCCGGGATGGCGGGTCGTTCGCAGTACTTC
CASSPGSGMAGRSQYF
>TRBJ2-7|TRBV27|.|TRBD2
TGTGCCAGCAGTTCAGCGGGAGCGGGATCCTACGAGCAGTACTTC
CASSSAGAGSYEQYF
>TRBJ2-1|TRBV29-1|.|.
TGCAGCGTTTTTCTATCAACCAGCCCCAATGAGCAGTTCTTC
CSVFLSTSPNEQFF
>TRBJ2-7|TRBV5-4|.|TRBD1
TGTGCCAGCAGCGCTGGGACAGGGGGCGGTGTATACGAGCAGTACTTC
CASSAGTGGGVYEQYF
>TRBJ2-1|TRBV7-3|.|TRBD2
TGTGCCAGCAGCCCTCGACGCGGGAGGGAATACAATGAGCAGTTCTTC
CASSPRRGREYNEQFF
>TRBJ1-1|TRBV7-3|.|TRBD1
TGTGCCAGCAGCTTCTCCGGGACAGGGGGCGGGTACACTGAAGCTTTCTTT
CASSFSGTGGGYTEAFF
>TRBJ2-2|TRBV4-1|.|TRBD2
TGCGCCAGCAGCCAAGCGAGCGGGAGAGGGGGGAACACCGGGGAGCTGTTTTTT
CASSQASGRGGNTGELFF
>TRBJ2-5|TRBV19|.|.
TGTGCCAGTAGTATAAGGGAGGAGACCCAGTACTTC
CASSIREETQYF
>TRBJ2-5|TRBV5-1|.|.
TGCGCCAGCCGAAGAGGAGAAATCCAAGAGACCCAGTACTTC
CASRRGEIQETQYF
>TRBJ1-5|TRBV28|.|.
TGTGCCAGCAGTTTAGGAGGCAATAGCAATCAGCCCCAGCATTTT
CASSLGGNSNQPQHF
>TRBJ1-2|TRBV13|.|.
TGTGCCAGCAGCTTAGGCCTGGGGCGACAGTATGGCTACACCTTC
CASSLGLGRQYGYTF
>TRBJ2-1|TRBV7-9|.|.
TGTGCCAGCAGCTTAGCGGTCTCCGGGACGAATTACAATGAGCAGTTCTTC
CASSLAVSGTNYNEQFF
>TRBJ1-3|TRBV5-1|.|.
TGCGCCAGCAGCCGGGAAGGGGCGTCTGGAAACACCATATATTTT
CASSREGASGNTIYF
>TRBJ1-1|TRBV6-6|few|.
TGTGCCAGCAGTAAAGAATCCAGGGGCACTGAAGCTTTCTTT
CASSKESRGTEAFF
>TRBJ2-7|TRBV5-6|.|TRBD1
TGTGCCAGCAGCGCGGGACAGGGCTACGAGCAGTACTTC
CASSAGQGYEQYF
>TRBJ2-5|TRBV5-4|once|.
TGTGCCAGCAGGCCCGGGATCCTAGCAGCGCAAGAGACCCAGTACTTC
CASRPGILAAQETQYF
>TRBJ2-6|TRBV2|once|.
TGTGCCAGCAGTGAAGCACACAAAAGAACAAACTTAATTAGCTCTGGGGCCAACGTCCTGACTTTC
CASSEAHKRTNLISSGANVLTF
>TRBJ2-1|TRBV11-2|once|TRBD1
TGTGCCAGCAGCCCATCCTTAGGGACAGGGGGGGACAATGAGCAGTTCTTC
CASSPSLGTGGDNEQFF
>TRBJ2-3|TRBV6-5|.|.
TGTGCCGGACAGATGGGGGGGACGCAGTATTTT
CAGQMGGTQYF
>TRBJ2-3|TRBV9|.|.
TGTGCCAGCAGCGTAGACCAGCTCACAGATACGCAGTATTTT
CASSVDQLTDTQYF
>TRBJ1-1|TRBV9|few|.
TGTGCCAGCAGCCGCCAGGTGGACACGAACACTGAAGCTTTCTTT
CASSRQVDTNTEAFF
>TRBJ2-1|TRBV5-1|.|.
TGCGCCAGCAGCTTGGGGGGAAACTCCTACAATGAGCAGTTCTTC
CASSLGGNSYNEQFF
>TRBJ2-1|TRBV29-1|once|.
TGCAGCGTAGTACGGACGCTCCAAAATGAGCAGTTCTTC
CSVVRTLQNEQFF
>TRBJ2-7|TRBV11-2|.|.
TGTGCCAGCAGCCCCCACATCTCCTACGAGCAGTACTTC
CASSPHISYEQYF
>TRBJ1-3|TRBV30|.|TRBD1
TGTGCCTGGAGGATCCAGGGGGCGAGAAACACCATATATTTT
CAWRIQGARNTIYF
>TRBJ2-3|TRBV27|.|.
TGTGCCAGCAGTTTATGGAGGCGGACAGATACGCAGTATTTT
CASSLWRRTDTQYF
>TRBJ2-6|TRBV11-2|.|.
TGTGCCAGCAGCGACCCCCGGACCGGGGCCAACGTCCTGACTTTC
CASSDPRTGANVLTF
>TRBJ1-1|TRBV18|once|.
TGTGCCAGCTCAAGACTGGACAGCCCGAACACTGAAGCTTTCTTT
CASSRLDSPNTEAFF
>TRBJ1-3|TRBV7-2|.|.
TGTGCCAGCAGCAGGCGTATCTCTGGAAACACCATATATTTT
CASSRRISGNTIYF
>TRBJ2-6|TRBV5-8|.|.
TGTGCCAGCAGTTTGGGAAACTCTGGGGCCAACGTCCTGACTTTC
CASSLGNSGANVLTF
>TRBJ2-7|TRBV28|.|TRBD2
TGTGCCAGCACCCCAGCGGGAGGGTCCTACGAGCAGTACTTC
CASTPAGGSYEQYF
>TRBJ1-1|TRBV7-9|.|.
TGTGCCAGCAGCGCCCAAGTGAACACTGAAGCTTTCTTT
CASSAQVNTEAFF
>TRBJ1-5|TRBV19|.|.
TGTGCCAGTAGCCACTTGTTTGACAAATTGATGGGGAGCAATCAGCCCCAGCATTTT
CASSHLFDKLMGSNQPQHF